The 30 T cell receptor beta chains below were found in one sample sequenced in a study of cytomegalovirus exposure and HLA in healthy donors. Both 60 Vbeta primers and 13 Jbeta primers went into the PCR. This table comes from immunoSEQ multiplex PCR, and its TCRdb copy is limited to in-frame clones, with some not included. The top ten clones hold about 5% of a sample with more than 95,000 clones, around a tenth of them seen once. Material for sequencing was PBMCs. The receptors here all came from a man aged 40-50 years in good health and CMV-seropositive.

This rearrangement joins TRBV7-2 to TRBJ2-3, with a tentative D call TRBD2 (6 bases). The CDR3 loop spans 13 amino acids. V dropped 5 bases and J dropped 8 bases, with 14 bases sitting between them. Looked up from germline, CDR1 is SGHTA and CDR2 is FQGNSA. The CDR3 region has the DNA TGTGCCAGCAGCCCCACTAGCTGGGGTACGCAGTATTTT. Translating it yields CASSPTSWGTQYF.

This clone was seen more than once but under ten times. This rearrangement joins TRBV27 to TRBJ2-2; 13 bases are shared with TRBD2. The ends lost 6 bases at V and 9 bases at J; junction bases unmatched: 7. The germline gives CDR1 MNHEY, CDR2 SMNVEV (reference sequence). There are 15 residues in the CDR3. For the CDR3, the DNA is TGTGCCAGCAGGGGAGGGACTAGCGGGACCCGGGAGCTGTTTTTT. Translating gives CASRGGTSGTRELFF.

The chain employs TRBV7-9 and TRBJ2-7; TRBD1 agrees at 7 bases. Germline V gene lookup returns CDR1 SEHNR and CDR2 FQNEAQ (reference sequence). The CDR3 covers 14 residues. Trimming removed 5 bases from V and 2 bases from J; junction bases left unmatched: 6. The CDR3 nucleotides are TGTGCCAGCAGCGAACAGGGGAAAACCTACGAGCAGTACTTC. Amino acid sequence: CASSEQGKTYEQYF.

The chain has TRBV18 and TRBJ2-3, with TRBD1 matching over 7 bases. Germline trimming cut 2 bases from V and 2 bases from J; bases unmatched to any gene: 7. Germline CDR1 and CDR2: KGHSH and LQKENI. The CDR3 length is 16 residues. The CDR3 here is CASSPFPGQVTDTQYF. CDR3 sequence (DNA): TGTGCCAGCTCACCATTCCCCGGACAGGTCACAGATACGCAGTATTTT.

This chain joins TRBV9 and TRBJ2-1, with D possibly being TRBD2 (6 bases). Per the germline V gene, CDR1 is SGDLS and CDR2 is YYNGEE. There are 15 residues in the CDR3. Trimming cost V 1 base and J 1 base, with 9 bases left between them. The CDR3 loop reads CASSVFRESYNEQFF. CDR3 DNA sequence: TGTGCCAGCAGCGTATTCCGGGAGTCCTACAATGAGCAGTTCTTC.

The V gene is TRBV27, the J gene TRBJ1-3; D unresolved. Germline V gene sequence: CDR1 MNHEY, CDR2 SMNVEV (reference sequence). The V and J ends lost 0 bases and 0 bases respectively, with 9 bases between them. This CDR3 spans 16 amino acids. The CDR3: CASSLSWSHSGNTIYF. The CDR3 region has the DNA TGTGCCAGCAGTTTATCGTGGAGTCACTCTGGAAACACCATATATTTT.

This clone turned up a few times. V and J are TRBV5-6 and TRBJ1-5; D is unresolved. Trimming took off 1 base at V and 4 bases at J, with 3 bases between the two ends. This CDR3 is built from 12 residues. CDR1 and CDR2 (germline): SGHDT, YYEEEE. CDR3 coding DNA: TGTGCCAGCAGCTTGCGGAATCAGCCCCAGCATTTT. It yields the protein CASSLRNQPQHF.

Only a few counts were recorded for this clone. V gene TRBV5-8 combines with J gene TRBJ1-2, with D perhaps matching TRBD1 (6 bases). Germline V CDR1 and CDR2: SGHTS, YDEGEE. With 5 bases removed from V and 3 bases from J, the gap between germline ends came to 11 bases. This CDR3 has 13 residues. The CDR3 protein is CASSYTGHYGYTF. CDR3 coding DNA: TGTGCCAGCAGTTATACAGGGCACTATGGCTACACCTTC.

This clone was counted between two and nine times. The CDR3 coding sequence is TGCAGCGTTGTAGGGGAACGGGGGGAGCAGTACTTC. Amino acids: CSVVGERGEQYF. The chain couples TRBV29-1 to TRBJ2-5; 7 nucleotides line up with TRBD2. With 4 bases clipped from V and 11 bases from J, the junction kept 10 bases outside the gene matches. The CDR3 spans 12 residues. Germline CDR1 is SQVTM and CDR2 is ANQGSEA.

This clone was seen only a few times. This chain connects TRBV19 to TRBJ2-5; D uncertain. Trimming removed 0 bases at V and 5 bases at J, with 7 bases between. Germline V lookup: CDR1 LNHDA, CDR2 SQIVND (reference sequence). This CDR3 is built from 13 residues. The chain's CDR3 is CASSIDPSETQYF. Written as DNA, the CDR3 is TGTGCCAGTAGTATAGATCCGTCCGAGACCCAGTACTTC. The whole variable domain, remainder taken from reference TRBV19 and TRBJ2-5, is DGGITQSPKYLFRKEGQNVTLSCEQNLNHDAMYWYRQDPGQGLRLIYYSQIVNDFQKGDIAEGYSVSREKKESFPLTVTSAQKNPTAFYLCASSIDPSETQYFGPGTRLLVL.

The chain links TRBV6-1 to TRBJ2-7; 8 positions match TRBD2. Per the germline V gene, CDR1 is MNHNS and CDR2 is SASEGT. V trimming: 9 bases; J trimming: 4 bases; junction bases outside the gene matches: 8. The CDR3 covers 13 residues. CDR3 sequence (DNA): TGTGCCAGTTTGAGCGGGAGTGGGTACGAGCAGTACTTC. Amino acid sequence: CASLSGSGYEQYF.

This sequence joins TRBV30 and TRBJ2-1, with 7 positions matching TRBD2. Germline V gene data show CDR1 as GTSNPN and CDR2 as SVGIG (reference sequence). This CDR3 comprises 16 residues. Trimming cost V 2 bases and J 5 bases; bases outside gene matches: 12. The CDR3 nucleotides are TGTGCCTGGAGTCTCGGGGGAGGGCCTCTCCACAATGAGCAGTTCTTC. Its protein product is CAWSLGGGPLHNEQFF.

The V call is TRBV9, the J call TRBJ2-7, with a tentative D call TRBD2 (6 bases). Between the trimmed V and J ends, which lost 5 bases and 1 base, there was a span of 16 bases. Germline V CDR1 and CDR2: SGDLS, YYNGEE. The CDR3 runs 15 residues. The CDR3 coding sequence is TGTGCCAGCAGTCCCGAGCGGGTGGGATCCTACGAGCAGTACTTC. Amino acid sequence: CASSPERVGSYEQYF.

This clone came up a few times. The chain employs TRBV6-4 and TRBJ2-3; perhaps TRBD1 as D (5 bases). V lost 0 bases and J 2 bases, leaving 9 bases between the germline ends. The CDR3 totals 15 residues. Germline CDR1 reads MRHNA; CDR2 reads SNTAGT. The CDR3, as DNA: TGTGCCAGCAGTGACTCGGACACCCACACAGATACGCAGTATTTT. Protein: CASSDSDTHTDTQYF.

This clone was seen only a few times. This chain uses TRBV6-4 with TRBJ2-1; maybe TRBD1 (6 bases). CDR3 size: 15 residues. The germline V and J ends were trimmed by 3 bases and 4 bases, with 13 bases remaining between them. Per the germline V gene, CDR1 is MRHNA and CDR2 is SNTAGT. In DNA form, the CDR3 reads TGTGCCAGCAGTGAAGGGCCAGGGGATTACAATGAGCAGTTCTTC. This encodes CASSEGPGDYNEQFF.

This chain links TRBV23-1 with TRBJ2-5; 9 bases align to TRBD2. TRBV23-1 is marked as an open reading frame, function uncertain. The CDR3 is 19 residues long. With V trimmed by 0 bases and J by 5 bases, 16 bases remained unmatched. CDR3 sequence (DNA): TGCGCCAGCAGTCAATCGCGGGGGGTAGTAGCGGGAGTGGAGGAGACCCAGTACTTC. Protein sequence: CASSQSRGVVAGVEETQYF.

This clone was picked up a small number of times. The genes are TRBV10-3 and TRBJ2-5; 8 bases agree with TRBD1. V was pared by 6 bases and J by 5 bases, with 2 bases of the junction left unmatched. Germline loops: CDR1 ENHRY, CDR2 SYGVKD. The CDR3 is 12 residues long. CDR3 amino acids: CAIRDREETQYF. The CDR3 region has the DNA TGTGCCATCAGGGACAGGGAGGAGACCCAGTACTTC.

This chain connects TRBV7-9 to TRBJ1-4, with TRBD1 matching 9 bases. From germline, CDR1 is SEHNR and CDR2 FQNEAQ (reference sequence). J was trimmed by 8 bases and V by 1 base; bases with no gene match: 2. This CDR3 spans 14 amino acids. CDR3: CASSLGTGEEKLFF. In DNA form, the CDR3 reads TGTGCCAGCAGCTTAGGGACAGGGGAGGAAAAACTGTTTTTT. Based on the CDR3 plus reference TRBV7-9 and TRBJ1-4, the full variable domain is DTGVSQNPRHKITKRGQNVTFRCDPISEHNRLYWYRQTLGQGPEFLTYFQNEAQLEKSRLLSDRFSAERPKGSFSTLEIQRTEQGDSAMYLCASSLGTGEEKLFFGSGTQLSVL.

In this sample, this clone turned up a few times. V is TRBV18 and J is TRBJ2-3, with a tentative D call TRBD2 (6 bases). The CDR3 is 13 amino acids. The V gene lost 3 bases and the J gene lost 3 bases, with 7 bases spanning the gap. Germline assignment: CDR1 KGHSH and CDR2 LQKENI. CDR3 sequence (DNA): TGTGCCAGCTCACCCGGAGGGACAGATACGCAGTATTTT. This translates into CASSPGGTDTQYF.

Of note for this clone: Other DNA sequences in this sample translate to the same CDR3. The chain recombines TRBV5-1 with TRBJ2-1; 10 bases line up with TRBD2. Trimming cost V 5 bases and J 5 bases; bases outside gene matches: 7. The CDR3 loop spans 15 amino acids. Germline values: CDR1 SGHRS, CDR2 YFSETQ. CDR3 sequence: CASRTLAGDNNEQFF. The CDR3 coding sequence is TGCGCCAGCAGGACGCTAGCGGGAGATAACAATGAGCAGTTCTTC.

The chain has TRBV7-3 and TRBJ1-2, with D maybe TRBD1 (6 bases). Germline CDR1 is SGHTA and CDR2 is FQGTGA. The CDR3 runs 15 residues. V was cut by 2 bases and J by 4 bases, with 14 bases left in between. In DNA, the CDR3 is TGTGCCAGCAGCTTACGGGACAAGGCATTCTATGGCTACACCTTC. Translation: CASSLRDKAFYGYTF.

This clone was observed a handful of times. The CDR3 DNA follows: TGTGCCAGCAGCTTCTTTCGCGATAGCGGAAACACCATATATTTT. Amino acid sequence: CASSFFRDSGNTIYF. The genes are TRBV5-4 and TRBJ1-3; D gene unclear. Germline assignment: CDR1 SGHNT and CDR2 YYREEE (reference sequence). The CDR3 runs 15 residues. V was cut by 2 bases and J by 4 bases, with 13 bases left in between.

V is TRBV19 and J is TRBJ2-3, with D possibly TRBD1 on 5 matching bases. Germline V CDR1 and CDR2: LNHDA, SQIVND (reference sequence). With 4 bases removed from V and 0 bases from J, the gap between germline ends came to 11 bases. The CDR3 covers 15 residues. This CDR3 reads CASSTTETSTDTQYF. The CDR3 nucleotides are TGTGCCAGTAGTACGACAGAGACTAGCACAGATACGCAGTATTTT.

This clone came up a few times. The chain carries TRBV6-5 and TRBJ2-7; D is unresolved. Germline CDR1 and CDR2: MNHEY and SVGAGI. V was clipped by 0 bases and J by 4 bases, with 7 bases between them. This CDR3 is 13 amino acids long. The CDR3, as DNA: TGTGCCAGCAGTTACTCGAGTGAATACGAGCAGTACTTC. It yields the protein CASSYSSEYEQYF.

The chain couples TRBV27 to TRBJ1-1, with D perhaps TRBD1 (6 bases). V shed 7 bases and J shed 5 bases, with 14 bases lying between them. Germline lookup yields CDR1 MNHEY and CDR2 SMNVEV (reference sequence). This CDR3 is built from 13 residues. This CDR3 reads CASTTGGSTEAFF. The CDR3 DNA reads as TGTGCCAGCACGACAGGCGGTTCTACTGAAGCTTTCTTT.

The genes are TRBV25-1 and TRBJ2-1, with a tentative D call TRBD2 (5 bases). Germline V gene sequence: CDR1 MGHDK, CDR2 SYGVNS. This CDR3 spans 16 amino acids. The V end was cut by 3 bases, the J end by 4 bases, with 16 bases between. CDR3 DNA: TGTGCCAGCAGTGAGGAGGTCGGGCTACTATACAATGAGCAGTTCTTC. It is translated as CASSEEVGLLYNEQFF.

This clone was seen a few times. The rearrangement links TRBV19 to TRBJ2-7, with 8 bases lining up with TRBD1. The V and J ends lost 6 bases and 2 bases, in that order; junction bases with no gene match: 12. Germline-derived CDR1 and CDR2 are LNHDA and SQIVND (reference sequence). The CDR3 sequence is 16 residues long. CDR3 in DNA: TGTGCCAGTAGCCTAGACTTCGGACAGGGAACCTACGAGCAGTACTTC. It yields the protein CASSLDFGQGTYEQYF.

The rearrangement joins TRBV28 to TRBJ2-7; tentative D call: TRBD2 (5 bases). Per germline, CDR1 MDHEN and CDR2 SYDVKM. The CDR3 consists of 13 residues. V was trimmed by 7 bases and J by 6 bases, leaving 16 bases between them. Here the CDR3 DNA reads TGTGCCAGCACCCGGGGTTCTGGTCGCGAGCAGTACTTC. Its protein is CASTRGSGREQYF.

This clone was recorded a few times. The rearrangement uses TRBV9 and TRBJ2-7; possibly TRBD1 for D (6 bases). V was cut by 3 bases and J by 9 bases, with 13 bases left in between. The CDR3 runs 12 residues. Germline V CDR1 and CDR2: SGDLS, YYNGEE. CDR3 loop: CASSGDNLWQYF. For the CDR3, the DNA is TGTGCCAGCAGCGGGGACAACCTATGGCAGTACTTC.

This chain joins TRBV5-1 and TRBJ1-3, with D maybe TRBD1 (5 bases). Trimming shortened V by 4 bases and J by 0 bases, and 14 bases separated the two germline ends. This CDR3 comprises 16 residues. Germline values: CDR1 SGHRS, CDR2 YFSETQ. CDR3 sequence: CASSVGLMDSGNTIYF. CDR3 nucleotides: TGCGCCAGCAGCGTGGGACTTATGGACTCTGGAAACACCATATATTTT.